This TCR beta chain was captured in a study of CD8+ T cells in alopecia areata. Treatment meaning: oral pan-JAK inhibitor, 5-10 mg twice daily. V lost 5 bases and J 9 bases, leaving 11 bases between the germline ends. Germline V lookup: CDR1 SGHTA, CDR2 FQGTGA. The CDR3 consists of 12 residues. RNA extraction and reverse transcription yielded cDNA as sequencing template. The assay was immunoSEQ multiplex PCR, and TCRdb's table has in-frame clones only and misses some. The sample has more than 130,000 clones; roughly four fifths are singletons. The genes are TRBV7-3 and TRBJ2-1; D is possibly TRBD1 or TRBD2 (5 bases each). The sequences come from CD8+ T cells sorted from blood, collected at week 4, from a patient treated with tofacitinib. The TCR comes from a human donor with alopecia areata. The CDR3 sequence is CASSLGDREQFF. In DNA, the CDR3 is TGTGCCAGCAGCCTGGGGGACCGTGAGCAGTTCTTC.